This entry lists 13 T cell receptor beta chains sequenced from one sample in a study of control samples from healthy donors and cancer patients. The assay was immunoSEQ multiplex PCR, and TCRdb's table has in-frame clones only and misses some. The data hold tens of thousands of clones, with 70% observed a single time. The sequenced sample was formalin-fixed, paraffin-embedded tissue. The receptors originated from a male donor with melanoma.

The chain uses TRBV28 and TRBJ1-4; 9 bases fit TRBD1. Trimming cost V 5 bases and J 5 bases; bases outside gene matches: 9. CDR1 MDHEN and CDR2 SYDVKM come from the germline V gene. This CDR3 is built from 16 residues. The chain's CDR3 is CASSPPRDRVNEKLFF. CDR3 nucleotides: TGTGCCAGCAGTCCCCCCCGGGACAGGGTAAATGAAAAACTGTTTTTT.

This clone was picked up a small number of times. The V call is TRBV14, the J call TRBJ2-5, with D perhaps TRBD1 (5 bases). The length of the CDR3 is 17 residues. V was pared by 5 bases and J by 1 base, with 20 bases between. CDR1 and CDR2 from the germline V gene are SGHDN and FVKESK. The CDR3: CASSKGSVQSFQETQYF. Here the CDR3 DNA reads TGTGCCAGCAGCAAGGGGTCGGTACAATCCTTCCAAGAGACCCAGTACTTC.

Remarks on this clone: The junction and the germline gene differ at one end; a read error may be behind it. The chain has TRBV27 and TRBJ2-7; 12 bases map to TRBD2. This CDR3 has 12 amino acids. The germline V gene encodes CDR1 MNHEY and CDR2 SMNVEV (reference sequence). The CDR3 protein is CASSSGRGEQYF. The CDR3 DNA reads TGTGCCAGCTCTAGCGGGAGGGGTGAGCAGTATTTC.

Ten or more counts support this clone. The V gene is TRBV12-1, the J gene TRBJ2-3; the D call in the table, TRBD2, was not verified against the DNA. TRBV12-1 is given as a pseudogene. The CDR3 is 19 residues long. CDR3 loop: CASSFPGLAGGARTDTQYF. Written as DNA, the CDR3 is TGTGCCAGCAGCTTCCCGGGACTAGCGGGAGGAGCACGCACAGATACGCAGTATTTT.

The rearrangement joins TRBV10-1 to TRBJ2-7, with D perhaps TRBD2 (6 bases). The CDR3 runs to 14 residues. With 3 bases removed from V and 3 bases from J, the gap between germline ends came to 12 bases. CDR1 WNHNN and CDR2 SYGVQD come from the germline V gene (reference sequence). The DNA of the CDR3 is TGCGCCAGCAGTGAAGAGACTAGTATCTACGAGCAGTACTTC. It is translated as CASSEETSIYEQYF.

J is TRBJ2-5 and V is TRBV18; 7 nucleotides align to TRBD1. This CDR3 spans 14 amino acids. Germline V gene lookup returns CDR1 KGHSH and CDR2 LQKENI. V was pared by 5 bases and J by 1 base, with 4 bases of the junction left unmatched. CDR3 nucleotides: TGTGCCAGCTCATCGGGACAGTCCCAAGAGACCCAGTACTTC. Its protein product is CASSSGQSQETQYF.

Judged by abundance, this clone is medium-sized. The chain employs TRBV30 and TRBJ1-2, with D hard to call. Germline lookup yields CDR1 GTSNPN and CDR2 SVGIG (reference sequence). This CDR3 is 11 amino acids long. The V end lost 0 bases, the J end lost 7 bases, and 6 bases lay between the germline ends. The CDR3 region has the DNA TGTGCCTGGAGTGTACAAGGTGGCTACACCTTC. Protein product: CAWSVQGGYTF.

This clone appeared a few times. The V call is TRBV3-1 (or the pseudogene TRBV3-2), the J call TRBJ2-7; D is perhaps TRBD2 (5 bases). Trimming took off 6 bases at V and 0 bases at J, with 15 bases between the two ends. CDR3 length equals 15 residues. CDR1 and CDR2 from the germline V gene are LGHDT and YNNKEL (reference sequence). DNA of the CDR3: TGTGCCAGCAGGTACAGCGGAGGACGCTCCTACGAGCAGTACTTC. Encoded protein: CASRYSGGRSYEQYF.

This clone appeared a few times. The V and J genes are TRBV27 and TRBJ1-2, with 9 bases matching TRBD1. CDR3 length: 16 amino acids. The V gene's germline CDR1 is MNHEY and CDR2 SMNVEV (reference sequence). Trimming cost V 1 base and J 9 bases; bases outside gene matches: 12. CDR3 bases: TGTGCCAGCAGTTTATTAGGAGGGGGACAGGGCTTGCGCTACACCTTC. Translation gives CASSLLGGGQGLRYTF.

The count of this clone is one. The sample carries other DNA sequences with the same CDR3. The chain couples TRBV3-1 (or the pseudogene TRBV3-2) to TRBJ2-3, with D maybe TRBD1 (6 bases). V was shortened by 4 bases and J by 2 bases, with 16 bases between the two germline ends. The germline gives CDR1 LGHDT, CDR2 YNNKEL (reference sequence). The CDR3 has 16 residues. The CDR3 loop reads CASSPTGLGTTDTQYF. The CDR3 coding sequence is TGTGCCAGCAGCCCAACAGGGTTGGGGACCACAGATACGCAGTATTTT.

The V call is TRBV2, the J call TRBJ2-1; TRBD2 matches 10 bases. CDR3 length: 16 amino acids. V shed 3 bases and J 9 bases; nucleotides not matched to a gene: 11. CDR1 is SNHLY and CDR2 is FYNNEI in the germline V gene. The CDR3 loop reads CASSDRLAGAVGEQFF. DNA for the CDR3: TGTGCCAGCAGTGACAGGCTAGCGGGAGCCGTAGGTGAGCAGTTCTTC.

V gene TRBV7-3 combines with J gene TRBJ2-1; 7 nucleotides line up with TRBD1. V shed 8 bases, J shed 5 bases, and the junction held 21 bases outside the gene matches. This CDR3 is 18 amino acids long. The germline gives CDR1 SGHTA, CDR2 FQGTGA. The CDR3 nucleotides read TGTGCCAGCTCCCAAGGACAGGTTCGGACCGTTGGCCACAATGAGCAGTTCTTC. Translation gives CASSQGQVRTVGHNEQFF.

V is TRBV29-1 and J is TRBJ1-5; no reliable D call. The germline gives CDR1 SQVTM, CDR2 ANQGSEA. There are 12 residues in the CDR3. With 4 bases removed from V and 4 bases from J, the gap between germline ends came to 8 bases. The CDR3 is CSVGSDNQPQHF. As DNA, the CDR3 is TGCAGCGTTGGGTCGGATAATCAGCCCCAGCATTTT.